This entry is about one TCR beta chain. Antigen unknown. Sequencing ends 3 residues short of the CDR3 end; the germline J gene provides the rest. The repertoire was sequenced with immunoSEQ multiplex PCR; TCRdb's copy has only in-frame clones and lacks some. The sample includes approximately 31,000 clones. CDR1 SNHLY and CDR2 FYNNEI come from the germline V gene. The V end lost 6 bases, the J end lost 4 bases, and 16 bases lay between the germline ends. The CDR3 consists of 16 residues. All participants had a single incident cervical HPV16 infection, and prevalent HPV16 infections were excluded. The data were obtained in a study of T cells in women clearing cervical HPV infection. Study details: Controls gave blood once infection was undetectable; cases at lesion identification. HLA type stays a possible confounder, typing being limited. Broader study findings: Associations may precede or follow infection; HPV-specific or memory T cells were not isolated.

V gene TRBV2 combines with J gene TRBJ1-6, with D perhaps matching TRBD1 (6 bases). Sequenced: blood buffy coat. The source is a woman aged 18 to 75 with a cervical HPV16 infection that either progressed to CIN3+ or cleared (not recorded which). The chain's CDR3 is CASRPYGGKYNSPLHF. CDR3 bases read: TGTGCCAGCAGACCTTATGGGGGCAAGTATAATTCACCC.